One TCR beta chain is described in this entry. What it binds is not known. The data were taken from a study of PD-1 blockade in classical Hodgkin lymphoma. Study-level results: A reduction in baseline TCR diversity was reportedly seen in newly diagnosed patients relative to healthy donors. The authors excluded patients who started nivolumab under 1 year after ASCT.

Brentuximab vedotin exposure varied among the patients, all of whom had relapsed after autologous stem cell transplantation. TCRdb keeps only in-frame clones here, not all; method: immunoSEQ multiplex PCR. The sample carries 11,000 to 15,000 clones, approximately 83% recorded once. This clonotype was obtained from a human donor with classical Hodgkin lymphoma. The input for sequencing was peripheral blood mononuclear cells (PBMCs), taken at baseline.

CDR3 protein: CASSLSESSPAFF. CDR3 bases: TGTGCCAGCAGCTTATCCGAGTCAAGCCCCGCTTTCTTT. J is TRBJ1-1 and V is TRBV7-2; unclear D gene. The CDR3 is made up of 13 amino acids. Germline V gene data show CDR1 as SGHTA and CDR2 as FQGNSA. V gave up 2 bases and J gave up 11 bases, with 15 bases separating them.